This TCR beta chain was sequenced for a study of vaccination and CD4 T cells after COVID-19. The assay that was used to sequence DNA from cultured CD4+ T cells was the Oncomine TCR Beta short-read assay. TCRdb ran MiXCR on the PCR reads and lists one entry per CDR3 protein. The repertoire includes around 13,000 distinct CDR3 sequences, roughly half of them detected once, and 15% sits in the top ten. This sample's treatment: approximately nine-day PBMC culture with coronavirus spike peptide pools or control peptides (ViraFEST assay). Notes on this clonotype: Its antigen is undetermined.

The CDR3 totals 13 residues. Trimming removed 4 bases from V and 2 bases from J, with 9 bases in between. Germline V gene lookup returns CDR1 SGHKS and CDR2 YYEKEE (reference sequence). The sequence came from a human donor who had recovered from COVID-19. The chain recombines TRBV5-5 with TRBJ1-2, with unresolved D. The source material was CD4+ T cells from blood, cultured in vitro. CDR3 region: CASSPGVNYGYTF. The CDR3 coding sequence is TGTGCCAGCAGCCCGGGAGTCAACTATGGCTACACCTTC.